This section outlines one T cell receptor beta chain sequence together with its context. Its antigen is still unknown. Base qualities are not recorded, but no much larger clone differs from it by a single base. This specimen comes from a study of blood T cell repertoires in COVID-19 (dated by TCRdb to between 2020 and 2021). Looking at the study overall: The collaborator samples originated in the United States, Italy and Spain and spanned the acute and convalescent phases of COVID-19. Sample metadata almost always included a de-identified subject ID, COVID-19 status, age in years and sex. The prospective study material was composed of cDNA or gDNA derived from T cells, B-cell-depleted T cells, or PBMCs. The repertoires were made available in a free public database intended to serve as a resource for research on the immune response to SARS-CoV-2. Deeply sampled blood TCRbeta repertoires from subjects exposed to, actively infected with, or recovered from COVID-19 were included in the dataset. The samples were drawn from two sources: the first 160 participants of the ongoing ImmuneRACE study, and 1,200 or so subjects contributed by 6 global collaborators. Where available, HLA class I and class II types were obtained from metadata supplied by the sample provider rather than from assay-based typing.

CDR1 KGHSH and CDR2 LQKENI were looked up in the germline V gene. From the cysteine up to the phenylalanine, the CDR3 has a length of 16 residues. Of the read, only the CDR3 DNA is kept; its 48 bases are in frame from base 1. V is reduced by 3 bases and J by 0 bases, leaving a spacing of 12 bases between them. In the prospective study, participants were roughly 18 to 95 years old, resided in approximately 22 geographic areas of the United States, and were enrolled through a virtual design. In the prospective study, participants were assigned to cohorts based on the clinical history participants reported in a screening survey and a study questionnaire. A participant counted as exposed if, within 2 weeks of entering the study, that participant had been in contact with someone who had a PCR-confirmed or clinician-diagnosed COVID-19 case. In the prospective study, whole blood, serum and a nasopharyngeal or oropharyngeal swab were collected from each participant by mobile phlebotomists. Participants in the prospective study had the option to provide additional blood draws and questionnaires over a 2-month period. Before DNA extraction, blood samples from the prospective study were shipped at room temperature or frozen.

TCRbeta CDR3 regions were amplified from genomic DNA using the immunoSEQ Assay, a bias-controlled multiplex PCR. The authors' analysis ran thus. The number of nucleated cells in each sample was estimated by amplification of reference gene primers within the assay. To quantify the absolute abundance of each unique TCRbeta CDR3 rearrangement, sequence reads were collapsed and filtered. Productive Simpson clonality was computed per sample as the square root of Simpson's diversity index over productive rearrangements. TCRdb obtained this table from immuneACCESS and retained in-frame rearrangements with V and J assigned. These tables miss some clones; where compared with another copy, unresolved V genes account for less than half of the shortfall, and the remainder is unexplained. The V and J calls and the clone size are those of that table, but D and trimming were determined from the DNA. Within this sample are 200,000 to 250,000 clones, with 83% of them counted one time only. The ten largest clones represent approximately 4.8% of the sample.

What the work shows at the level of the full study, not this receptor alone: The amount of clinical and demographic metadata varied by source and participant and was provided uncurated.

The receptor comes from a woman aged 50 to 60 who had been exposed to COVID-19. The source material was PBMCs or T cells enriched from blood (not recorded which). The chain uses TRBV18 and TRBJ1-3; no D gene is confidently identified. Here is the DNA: TGTGCCAGCTCACCCACCCTCGACTTCTCTGGAAACACCATATATTTT. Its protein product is CASSPTLDFSGNTIYF.